The rows below give T cell receptor beta chains drawn from one sample of a study of beta chain features in type 1 diabetes. Measured with immunoSEQ multiplex PCR; TCRdb has only the in-frame clones, and not every one. The sample lists about 360,000 clones; 10% to 15% were seen once. The specimen was naive CD4+ T cells from blood. All receptors come from a man between 18 and 29 years old in good health. Each CDR3 is given with its conserved first and last residue. Each record gives: V gene, J gene, clone size, D gene, CDR3 protein, CDR3 DNA. A D gene is named only where the DNA matches it firmly. Clone size is shown for a subset of rows, as once, few, many or a class of expanded clone.

TRBV5-6	TRBJ1-1	few	NA	CASSRGNTEAFF	TGTGCCAGCAGCAGAGGGAACACTGAAGCTTTCTTT
TRBV6-5	TRBJ2-7	NA	NA	CASSYTATYEQYF	TGTGCCAGCAGTTACACAGCCACCTACGAGCAGTACTTC
TRBV30	TRBJ2-6	few	NA	CAWSSGANVLTF	TGTGCCTGGAGCTCCGGGGCCAACGTCCTGACTTTC
TRBV6-5	TRBJ2-2	few	TRBD1	CASNPTGGRTGELFF	TGTGCCAGCAACCCGACAGGGGGCAGAACCGGGGAGCTGTTTTTT
TRBV19	TRBJ2-3	NA	TRBD2	CASSITAGGPPDTQYF	TGTGCCAGTAGTATTACGGCGGGGGGGCCCCCAGATACGCAGTATTTT
TRBV25-1	TRBJ2-4	few	TRBD2	CASSDGTRGADIQYF	TGTGCCAGCAGTGATGGGACTAGGGGGGCTGACATTCAGTACTTC
TRBV7-8	TRBJ1-5	NA	NA	CASSGNWQDFYSSEPQHF	TGTGCCAGCAGCGGTAATTGGCAGGACTTCTATTCTAGCGAGCCCCAGCATTTT
TRBV4-2	TRBJ1-4	few	TRBD1	CASSQGQGATNEKLFF	TGTGCCAGCAGCCAAGGACAGGGGGCAACTAATGAAAAACTGTTTTTT
TRBV28	TRBJ1-2	NA	TRBD1	CASSTGGGWDYGYTF	TGTGCCTCGAGCACAGGGGGCGGTTGGGACTATGGCTACACCTTC
TRBV7-2	TRBJ2-7	NA	TRBD2	CASILEVGRDEQYF	TGTGCCAGCATCTTAGAGGTAGGGAGGGACGAGCAGTACTTC
TRBV28	TRBJ1-5	NA	TRBD1	CASRRDRGGRYSNQPQHF	TGTGCCAGCAGGCGGGACAGGGGAGGAAGGTATAGCAATCAGCCCCAGCATTTT
TRBV15	TRBJ2-5	NA	NA	CATSRDQGGQETQYF	TGTGCCACCAGCAGAGATCAAGGAGGCCAAGAGACCCAGTACTTC
TRBV28	TRBJ2-7	few	TRBD1	CASSLYDRAAYEQYF	TGTGCCAGCAGTTTATACGACAGGGCGGCCTACGAGCAGTACTTC
TRBV9	TRBJ2-1	NA	NA	CASSLMTASNEQFF	TGTGCCAGCAGCCTAATGACAGCCTCCAATGAGCAGTTCTTC
TRBV5-1	TRBJ2-1	NA	NA	CASSSTLLSPSSYNEQFF	TGCGCCAGCAGCTCCACACTATTAAGTCCGAGCTCCTACAATGAGCAGTTCTTC
TRBV6-6	TRBJ2-2	NA	TRBD2	CASRRLAGVAGELFF	TGTGCCAGCAGACGACTAGCGGGAGTCGCCGGGGAGCTGTTTTTT